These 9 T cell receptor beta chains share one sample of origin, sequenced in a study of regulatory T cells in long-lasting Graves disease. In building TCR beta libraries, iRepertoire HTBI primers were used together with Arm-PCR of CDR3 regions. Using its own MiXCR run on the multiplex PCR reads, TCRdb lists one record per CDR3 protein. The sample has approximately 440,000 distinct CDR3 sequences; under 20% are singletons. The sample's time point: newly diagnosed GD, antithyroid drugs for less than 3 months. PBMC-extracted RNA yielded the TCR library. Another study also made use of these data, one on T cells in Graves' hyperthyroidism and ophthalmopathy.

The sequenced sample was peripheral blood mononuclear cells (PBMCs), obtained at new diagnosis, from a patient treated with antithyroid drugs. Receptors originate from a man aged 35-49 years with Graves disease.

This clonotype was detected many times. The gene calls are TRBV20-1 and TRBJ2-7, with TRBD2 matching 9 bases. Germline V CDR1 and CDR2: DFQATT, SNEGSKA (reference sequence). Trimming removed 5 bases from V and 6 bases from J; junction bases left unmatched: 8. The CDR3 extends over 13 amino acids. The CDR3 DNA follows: TGCAGTGCTTCCCAGACTAGCGGTCGCGAGCAGTACTTC. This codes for CSASQTSGREQYF.

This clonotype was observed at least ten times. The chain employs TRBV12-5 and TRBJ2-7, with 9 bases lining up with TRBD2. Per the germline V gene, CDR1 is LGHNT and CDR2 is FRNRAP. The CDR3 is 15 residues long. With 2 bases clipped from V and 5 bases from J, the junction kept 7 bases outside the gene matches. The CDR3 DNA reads TGTGCTAGTGGTTTGCGTAGCGGGAGAGCCAACGAGCAGTACTTC. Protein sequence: CASGLRSGRANEQYF.

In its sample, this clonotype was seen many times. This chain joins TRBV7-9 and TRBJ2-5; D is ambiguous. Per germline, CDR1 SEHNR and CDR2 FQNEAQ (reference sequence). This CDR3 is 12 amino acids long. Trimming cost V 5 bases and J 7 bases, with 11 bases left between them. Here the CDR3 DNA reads TGTGCCAGCAGCCCTTTGGGGTGGACCCAGTACTTC. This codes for CASSPLGWTQYF.

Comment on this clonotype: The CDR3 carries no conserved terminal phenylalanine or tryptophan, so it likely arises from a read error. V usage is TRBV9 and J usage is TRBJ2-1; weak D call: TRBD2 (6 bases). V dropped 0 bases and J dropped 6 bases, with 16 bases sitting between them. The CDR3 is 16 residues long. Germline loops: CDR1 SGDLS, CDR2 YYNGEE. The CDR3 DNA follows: TGTGCCAGCAGCGTAGGGGGGACTTCGACGGGCAATGAGCAGTTCCTC. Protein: CASSVGGTSTGNEQFL.

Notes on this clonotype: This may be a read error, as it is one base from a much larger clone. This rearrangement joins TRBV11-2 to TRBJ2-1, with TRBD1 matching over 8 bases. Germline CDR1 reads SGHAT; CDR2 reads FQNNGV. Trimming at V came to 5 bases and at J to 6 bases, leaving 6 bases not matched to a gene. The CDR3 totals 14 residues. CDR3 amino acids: CASSRDRGVNEQFF. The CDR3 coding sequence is TGTGCCAGCAGCCGAGACAGGGGAGTCAATGAGCAGTTCTTC.

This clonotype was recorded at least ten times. This CDR3 reads CASQAENQPQHF. Written as DNA, the CDR3 is TGTGCCAGCCAGGCGGAGAATCAGCCCCAGCATTTT. The V call is TRBV7-9, the J call TRBJ1-5, with D uncertain. The CDR3 contains 12 residues. V lost 8 bases, J lost 4 bases, and 9 bases lay in between. CDR1 and CDR2 (germline): SEHNR, FQNEAQ (reference sequence).

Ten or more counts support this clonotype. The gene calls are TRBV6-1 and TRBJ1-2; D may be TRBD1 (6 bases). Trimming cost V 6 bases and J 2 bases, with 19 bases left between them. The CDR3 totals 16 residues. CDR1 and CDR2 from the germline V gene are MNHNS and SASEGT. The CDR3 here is CASSTFGQTANYGYTF. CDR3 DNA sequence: TGTGCCAGCAGCACTTTCGGACAGACCGCCAACTATGGCTACACCTTC.

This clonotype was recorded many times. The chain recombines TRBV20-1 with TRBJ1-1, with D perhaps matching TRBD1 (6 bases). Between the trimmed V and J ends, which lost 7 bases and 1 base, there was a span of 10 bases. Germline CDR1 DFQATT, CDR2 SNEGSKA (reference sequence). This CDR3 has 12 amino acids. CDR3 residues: CSGGRGNTEAFF. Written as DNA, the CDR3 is TGCAGTGGGGGGCGGGGGAACACTGAAGCTTTCTTT.

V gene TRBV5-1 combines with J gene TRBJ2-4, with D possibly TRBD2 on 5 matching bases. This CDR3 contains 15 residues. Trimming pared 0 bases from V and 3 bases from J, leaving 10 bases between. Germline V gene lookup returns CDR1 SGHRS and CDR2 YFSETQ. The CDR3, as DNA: TGCGCCAGCAGCTTGGCCATGGGGAGCAAAAACATTCAGTACTTC. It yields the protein CASSLAMGSKNIQYF.